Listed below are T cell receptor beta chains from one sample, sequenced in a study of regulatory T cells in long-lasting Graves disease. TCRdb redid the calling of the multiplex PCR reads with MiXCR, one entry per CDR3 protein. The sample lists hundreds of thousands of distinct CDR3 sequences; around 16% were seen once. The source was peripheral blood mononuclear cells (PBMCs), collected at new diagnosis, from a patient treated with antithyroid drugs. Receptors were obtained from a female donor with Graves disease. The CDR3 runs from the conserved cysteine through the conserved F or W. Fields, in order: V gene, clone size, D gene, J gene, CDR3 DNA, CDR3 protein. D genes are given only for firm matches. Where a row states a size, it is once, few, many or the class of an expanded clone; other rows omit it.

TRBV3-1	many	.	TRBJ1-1	TGTGCCAGCACCCAACCCGGCCTGCTTGAAGCTTTCTTT	CASTQPGLLEAFF
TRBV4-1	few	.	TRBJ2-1	TGCGCCAGCAGCCAAAACGCGGAGGAAATCTTC	CASSQNAEEIF
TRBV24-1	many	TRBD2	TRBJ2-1	TGTGCCACCAGTGGTCGGACTAGCGGAGCGGGAAATGAGCAGTTCTTC	CATSGRTSGAGNEQFF
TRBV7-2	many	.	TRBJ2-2	TGTGCCAGCAGCTCCGGGGACACCGGGGAGCTGTTTTTT	CASSSGDTGELFF
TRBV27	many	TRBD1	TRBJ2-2	TGTGCCAGCCTAGCTACAGGGGGCAGCACCGGGGAGCTGTTTTTT	CASLATGGSTGELFF
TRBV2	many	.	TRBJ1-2	TGTGCCAGCAGTGACCCGGCCTATGGCTACACCTTC	CASSDPAYGYTF
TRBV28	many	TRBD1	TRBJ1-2	TGTGCCAGCAGGGACAGGGTAGAAAGCTACACCTTC	CASRDRVESYTF
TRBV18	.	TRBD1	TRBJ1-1	TGTGCCAGCTCACATGGGACAGGGAACGTTCAGACTGAAGCTTTCTTT	CASSHGTGNVQTEAFF
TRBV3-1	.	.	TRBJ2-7	TGTGCCAGCAGCCAACGGTCTACCTACGAGCAGTACTTC	CASSQRSTYEQYF
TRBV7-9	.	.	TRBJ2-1	TGTGCCAGCAGCTTCGAGAACGCCTACTACAATGAGCAGTTCTTC	CASSFENAYYNEQFF
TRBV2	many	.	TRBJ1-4	TGTGCCAGCCTGAGAAGGGATACTAATGAAAAACTGTTTTTT	CASLRRDTNEKLFF
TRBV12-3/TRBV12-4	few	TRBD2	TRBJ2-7	TGTGCCAGCAGTACTACCGGGACTAGTCTCTACGAGCAGTACTTC	CASSTTGTSLYEQYF
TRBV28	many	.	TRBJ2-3	TGTGCCAGCAGCCTCGGGATGGTGGGGCAGGGGAAAGATACGCAGTATTTT	CASSLGMVGQGKDTQYF
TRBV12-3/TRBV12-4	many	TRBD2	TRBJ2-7	TGTGCCAGCACCCCGGGGCGGGGGGAGCAGTACTTC	CASTPGRGEQYF
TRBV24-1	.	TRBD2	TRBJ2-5	TGTGCCACCAGTTATGGTCACCTAGCGGGTGTACAAGAGACCCAGTACTTC	CATSYGHLAGVQETQYF
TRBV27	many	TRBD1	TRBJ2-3	TGTGCCAGCAGTTTGCCGACAGGGGGCCCCATCTCCACAGATACGCAGTATTTT	CASSLPTGGPISTDTQYF
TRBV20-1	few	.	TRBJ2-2	TGCAGTGCTAGAGATCCTCAGCGGAAAAACACCGGGGAGCTGTTTTTT	CSARDPQRKNTGELFF
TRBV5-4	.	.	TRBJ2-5	TGTGCCAGCAGCTTGATAGGGGGGACCCAGTACTTC	CASSLIGGTQYF
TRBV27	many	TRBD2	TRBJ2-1	TGTGCCAGCAGTTTGGTGGGGCTAGCGGGAAGCAATGAGCAGTTCTTC	CASSLVGLAGSNEQFF
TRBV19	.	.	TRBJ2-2	TGTGCCAGTAGTATAAGGTTTGCGGCCACCGGGGAGCTGTTTTTT	CASSIRFAATGELFF
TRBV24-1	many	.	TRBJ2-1	TGTGCCACCAGTGGTCAACTAGGTCCTGAGCAGTTCTTC	CATSGQLGPEQFF
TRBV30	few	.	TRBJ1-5	TGTGCCCGGAGTCATACGGATCTCAGGAGCAATCAGCCCCAGCATTTT	CARSHTDLRSNQPQHF
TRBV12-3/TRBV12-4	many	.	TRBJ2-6	TGTGCCAGCAGTTTAGTTCGGGACTCTGGGGCCAACGTCCTGACTTTC	CASSLVRDSGANVLTF
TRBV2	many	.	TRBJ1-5	TGTGCCAGCAGAGGACAGAGAAATAGCAATCAGCCCCAGCATTTT	CASRGQRNSNQPQHF
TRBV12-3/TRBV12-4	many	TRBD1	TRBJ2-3	TGTGCCAGCAGCTTAATACAGGGGGATACGCAGTATTTT	CASSLIQGDTQYF
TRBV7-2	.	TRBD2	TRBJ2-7	TGTGCCAGCAGCCAAGCAGGCGGGGGGACCTACGAGCAGTACTTC	CASSQAGGGTYEQYF
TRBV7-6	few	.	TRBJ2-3	TGTGCCAGCAGCTTATATAGTGTCAGCCTCACAGATACGCAGTATTTT	CASSLYSVSLTDTQYF
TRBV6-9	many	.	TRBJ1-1	TGTGCCAGCAGTTCCCCGACGAGCACTGAAGCTTTCTTT	CASSSPTSTEAFF
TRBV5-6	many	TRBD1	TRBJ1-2	TGTGCCAGCAGCTTAGACAGGGTCTTTGGCTACACCTTC	CASSLDRVFGYTF
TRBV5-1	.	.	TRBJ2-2	TGCGCCAGCAGCTTGGCTCTGGGGGCGGAAACCGGGGAGCTGTTTTTT	CASSLALGAETGELFF
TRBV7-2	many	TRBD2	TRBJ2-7	TGTGCCAGCACCTCTAGCGGGGGGGGCGGATACGAGCAGTACTTC	CASTSSGGGGYEQYF
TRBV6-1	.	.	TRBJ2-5	TGTGCCAGCAGCGAACAGCGGCAAGAGACCCAGTACTTC	CASSEQRQETQYF
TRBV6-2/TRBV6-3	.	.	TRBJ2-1	TGTGCCAGCAGTGAAAGCAGAGGGTTATGGGAGTTCTTC	CASSESRGLWEFF
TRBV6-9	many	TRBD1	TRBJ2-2	TGTGCCAGCAGTTACTCCGGGACAGGGGTTCCCGGGGAGCTGTTTTTT	CASSYSGTGVPGELFF
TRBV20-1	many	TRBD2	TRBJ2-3	TGCAGTGGGTCGCGACTAGCGGGGGGGGGAGATACGCAGTATTTT	CSGSRLAGGGDTQYF
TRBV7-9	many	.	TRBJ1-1	TGTGCCAGCAGCTTAGCTAGGGTATTTATGAACACTGAAGCTTTCTTT	CASSLARVFMNTEAFF
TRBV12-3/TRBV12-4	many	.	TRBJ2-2	TGTGCCAGCAGCCAAAGCAGGAACACCGGGGAGCTGTTTTTT	CASSQSRNTGELFF
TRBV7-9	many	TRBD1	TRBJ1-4	TGTGCCAGCAGCGGGGACAGAACCCCCTGGGGTGAAAAACTGTTTTTT	CASSGDRTPWGEKLFF
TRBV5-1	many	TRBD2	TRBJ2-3	TGCGCCAGCAGCTTGTCGCTAGCGGCTAGCACAGATACGCAGTATTTT	CASSLSLAASTDTQYF
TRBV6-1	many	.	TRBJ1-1	TGTGCCAGCAGGACCGGGGGAGCTGAAGCTTTCTTT	CASRTGGAEAFF
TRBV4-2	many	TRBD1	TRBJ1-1	TGTGCCAGCAGCCAAGAGGACAGGGGGGACCCTGAAGCTTTCTTT	CASSQEDRGDPEAFF
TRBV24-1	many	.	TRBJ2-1	TGTGCCACCAGTGATTTTTCCGGTGACAATGAGCAGTTCTTC	CATSDFSGDNEQFF
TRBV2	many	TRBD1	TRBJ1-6	TGTGCCAGCAGTGAAGCAGGGACAGATGATTCACCCCTCCACTTT	CASSEAGTDDSPLHF
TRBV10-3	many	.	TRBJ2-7	TGTGCCATCAGTGAGTCGGCGGGCGGCTACGAGCAGTACTTC	CAISESAGGYEQYF
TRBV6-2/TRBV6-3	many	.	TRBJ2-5	TGTGCCAGCAGCCCCCAGCGGGCGGAAGGGCAAGAGACCCAGTACTTC	CASSPQRAEGQETQYF
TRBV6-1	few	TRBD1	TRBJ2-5	TGTGCCAGCAGTCCGCGGGACAGGGAAGTGGAGACCCAGTACTTC	CASSPRDREVETQYF
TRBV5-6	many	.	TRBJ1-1	TGTGCCAGCAGCTTGGAACAGGGATACACTGAAGCTTTCTTT	CASSLEQGYTEAFF
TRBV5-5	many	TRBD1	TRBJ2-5	TGTGCCAGCAGCAAAGACAGGGGCGAGACCCAGTACTTC	CASSKDRGETQYF
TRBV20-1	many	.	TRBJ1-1	TGCAGTGCTAGAGCTCAGGGGCAGGGGACTGAAGCTTTCTTT	CSARAQGQGTEAFF